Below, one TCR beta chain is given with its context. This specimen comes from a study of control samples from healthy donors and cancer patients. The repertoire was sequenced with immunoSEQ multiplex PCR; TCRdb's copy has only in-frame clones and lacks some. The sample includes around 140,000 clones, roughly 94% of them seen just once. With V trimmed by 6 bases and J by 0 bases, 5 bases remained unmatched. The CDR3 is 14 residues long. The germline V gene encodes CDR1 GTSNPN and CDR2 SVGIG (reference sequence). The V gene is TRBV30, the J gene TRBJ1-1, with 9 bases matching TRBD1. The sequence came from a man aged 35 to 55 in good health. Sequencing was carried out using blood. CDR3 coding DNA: TGTGCCTGCCCCGACAGGGGGATGAACACTGAAGCTTTCTTT. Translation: CACPDRGMNTEAFF.